Listed below are T cell receptor beta chains from one sample, sequenced in a study of T cells in Graves' hyperthyroidism and ophthalmopathy. One entry per CDR3 protein, called by TCRdb with MiXCR from the multiplex PCR reads. The sample has 650,000 to 850,000 distinct CDR3 sequences, 18% seen once. Source material: blood. These receptors were collected from a woman in her forties or fifties with Graves' hyperthyroidism that later progressed to Graves' ophthalmopathy. Both conserved end residues are part of each CDR3. A D gene is named only where the DNA matches it firmly. Only some rows state a clone size, as once, few, many or a class for expanded clones.

TRBV2	TRBD1	TRBJ1-4	many	TGTGCCAGCAGAGAAGGGGGCGCAGAAAAACTGTTTTTT	CASREGGAEKLFF
TRBV18	TRBD1	TRBJ2-5	many	TGTGCCAGCTCACCGGACAGGGAGCGGATGGAGACCCAGTACTTC	CASSPDRERMETQYF
TRBV6-1	.	TRBJ2-1	few	TGTGCCAGCAGTGAAGCGTACATGACCTCCTACAATGAGCAGTTCTTC	CASSEAYMTSYNEQFF
TRBV7-9	TRBD1	TRBJ1-2	few	TGTGCCAGCAGCTCAAACAACAGGGGCGGGAACTATGGCTACACCTTC	CASSSNNRGGNYGYTF
TRBV11-3	.	TRBJ2-2	few	TGTGCCAGCAGCATAGAACACACCGCCGGGGAGCTGTTTTTT	CASSIEHTAGELFF
TRBV5-1	.	TRBJ1-1	many	TGCGCCAGCAGCACATACAGGGACACTGAAGCTTTCTTT	CASSTYRDTEAFF
TRBV7-2	TRBD2	TRBJ2-3	few	TGTGCCAGCAGCCCTAGCGGGGAGATCACAGATACGCAGTATTTT	CASSPSGEITDTQYF
TRBV12-3/TRBV12-4	TRBD1	TRBJ1-5	few	TGTGCCAGCAGTTTGAATCCGGGACAGCTAGATCAGCCCCAGCATTTT	CASSLNPGQLDQPQHF
TRBV18	TRBD1	TRBJ1-1	many	TGTGCCAGCTCACGCACAGGGGGCCAGAACACTGAAGCTTTCTTT	CASSRTGGQNTEAFF
TRBV6-1	.	TRBJ1-6	.	TGTGCCAGCAGTGGAGTCAGGGATAATAATTCACCCCTCCACTTT	CASSGVRDNNSPLHF
TRBV29-1	TRBD2	TRBJ2-3	few	TGCAGCGTGGGGACTAGCGGGGGGGCTATGGATACGCAGTATTTT	CSVGTSGGAMDTQYF
TRBV6-4	TRBD1	TRBJ2-1	.	TGTGCCAGCAGTTTAGGACAGGAATACAATGAGCAGTTCTTC	CASSLGQEYNEQFF
TRBV28	.	TRBJ2-3	.	TGTGCCAGCAGTTCCTATAAAGTTAGAGAAGATACGCAGTATTTT	CASSSYKVREDTQYF
TRBV9	.	TRBJ1-2	.	TGTGCCGGCAGCGTAGGGGGGCACCCTCTGACCGACTATGGCTACACCTTC	CAGSVGGHPLTDYGYTF
TRBV2	.	TRBJ2-1	many	TGTGCCAGCGGGAGATTCTCCTACAATGAGCAGTTCTTC	CASGRFSYNEQFF
TRBV2	.	TRBJ2-7	many	TGTGCCAGCAGTGAACAGGGTTACGAGCAGTACTTC	CASSEQGYEQYF
TRBV29-1	.	TRBJ2-2	many	TGCAGCGTTGGCAGGTCATACACCGGGGAGCTGTTTTTT	CSVGRSYTGELFF
TRBV19	.	TRBJ2-7	.	TGTGCCAGTAGTCTTCGCGGGTCCCCTTCGGGCTACGAGCAGTACTTC	CASSLRGSPSGYEQYF
TRBV20-1	.	TRBJ2-5	few	TGCAGTGCCCTACGGGCTCAAGAGACCCAGTACTTC	CSALRAQETQYF
TRBV6-1	.	TRBJ1-1	few	TGTGCCAGCAAGCTGACATTTTCAAACACTGAAGCTTTCTTT	CASKLTFSNTEAFF
TRBV3-1	.	TRBJ2-7	many	TGTGCCAGCAGCCACGAATCCTGGACAGCCAACTACGAGCAGTACTTC	CASSHESWTANYEQYF
TRBV19	.	TRBJ2-4	.	TGTGCCAGTAGTACAGGTTTACAGGTCAAAAACATTCAGTACTTC	CASSTGLQVKNIQYF
TRBV7-9	TRBD2	TRBJ2-1	many	TGTGCCAGCGGGGGGGCCTACAATGAGCAGTTCTTC	CASGGAYNEQFF
TRBV12-5	.	TRBJ2-1	many	TGTGCTAGTGGTTTTGACTTAACCTACAATGAGCAGTTCTTC	CASGFDLTYNEQFF
TRBV2	TRBD1	TRBJ2-7	few	TGTGCCAGCAACGGACAGGGGGAAGGCGAGCAGTACTTC	CASNGQGEGEQYF
TRBV18	TRBD1	TRBJ1-2	many	TGTGCCAGCTCACCCACAGGGGTAAACTATGGCTACACCTTC	CASSPTGVNYGYTF
TRBV11-2	TRBD2	TRBJ2-1	.	TGTGCCAGCAGCTTAACGCTAGCGGGGGGGCTTAATGAGCAGTTCTTC	CASSLTLAGGLNEQFF
TRBV19	TRBD2	TRBJ2-1	few	TGTGCCAGTAGTGTTAGCGGGGGGGCCAGTAATGAGCAGTTCTTC	CASSVSGGASNEQFF
TRBV27	.	TRBJ2-7	few	TGTGCCAGCAGCGGGGGAGTCGACGAGCAGTACTTC	CASSGGVDEQYF
TRBV19	.	TRBJ2-2	.	TGTGCCAGTTGTTGGGACGCCGCGAACACCGGGGAGCTGTTTTTT	CASCWDAANTGELFF